Presented here are 27 T cell receptor beta chains from one specimen sequenced in a study of cytomegalovirus exposure and HLA in healthy donors. The primer mix had 60 Vbeta and 13 Jbeta primers. The method was immunoSEQ multiplex PCR; TCRdb's version includes in-frame clones alone and lacks a portion of them. Of 110,000 to 150,000 clones detected, 70% to 75% appear once; the ten largest clones hold 1.5% to 2%. Material for sequencing was PBMCs. The receptors here all came from a woman aged 25 to 45 in good health and CMV-seronegative.

The V gene is TRBV6-1, the J gene TRBJ2-1; 13 nucleotides agree with TRBD2. The germline V gene has CDR1 MNHNS and CDR2 SASEGT. The J segment lost 4 bases and the V segment lost 2 bases, leaving 8 bases of the junction unmatched. The CDR3 is 18 residues long. CDR3 amino acids: CASSETIGLAGAYNEQFF. DNA for the CDR3: TGTGCCAGCAGTGAAACTATCGGACTAGCGGGGGCATACAATGAGCAGTTCTTC.

This clone was counted only a few times. The gene calls are TRBV5-4 and TRBJ2-3, with D possibly being TRBD2 (5 bases). Deletions cut 3 bases from V and 1 base from J, with 15 bases between. The V gene's germline CDR1 is SGHNT and CDR2 YYREEE (reference sequence). The length of the CDR3 is 16 residues. This CDR3 is CASSSNGLFGTDTQYF. CDR3 coding DNA: TGTGCCAGCAGCTCCAATGGACTGTTTGGCACAGATACGCAGTATTTT.

The chain uses TRBV11-2 and TRBJ1-1; D is ambiguous. CDR1 is SGHAT and CDR2 is FQNNGV in the germline V gene. The CDR3 loop spans 16 amino acids. Trimming shortened V by 2 bases and J by 3 bases, and 16 bases separated the two germline ends. CDR3 in amino acids: CASSLYPSGKDTEAFF. CDR3 in DNA: TGTGCCAGCAGCTTATACCCGTCGGGGAAGGACACTGAAGCTTTCTTT.

In this sample, this clone turned up a few times. The chain joins TRBV6-1 to TRBJ2-1, with 13 nucleotides matching TRBD2. The junction had 5 bases not matched to a gene; V was cut back by 5 bases and J by 10 bases. The CDR3 sequence is 14 residues long. Germline-derived CDR1 and CDR2 are MNHNS and SASEGT. The CDR3 is CASSSLTSGGEQFF. CDR3 sequence (DNA): TGTGCCAGCAGTTCCTTGACTAGCGGGGGGGAGCAGTTCTTC.

A few counts support this clone. V gene TRBV5-6 combines with J gene TRBJ2-1; weak D call: TRBD2 (6 bases). This CDR3 is 17 amino acids long. Germline V lookup: CDR1 SGHDT, CDR2 YYEEEE. Trimming took off 5 bases at V and 5 bases at J, with 23 bases between the two ends. CDR3 residues: CASRLKEGRIVHNEQFF. For the CDR3, the DNA is TGTGCCAGCAGACTCAAGGAGGGGAGGATAGTCCACAATGAGCAGTTCTTC.

The rearrangement uses TRBV5-1 and TRBJ1-1, with 9 bases that match TRBD1. With V trimmed by 0 bases and J by 4 bases, 7 bases remained unmatched. Per the germline V gene, CDR1 is SGHRS and CDR2 is YFSETQ. The CDR3 has 16 residues. Here the CDR3 reads CASSLVQGAGGTEAFF. For the CDR3, the DNA is TGCGCCAGCAGCTTGGTACAGGGGGCGGGAGGCACTGAAGCTTTCTTT.

The chain uses TRBV6-1 and TRBJ1-1; a weak D match, TRBD1 (6 bases). CDR1 and CDR2 (germline): MNHNS, SASEGT. The germline V and J ends were trimmed by 8 bases and 3 bases, with 16 bases remaining between them. The CDR3 is 14 amino acids. Written as DNA, the CDR3 is TGTGCCAGCCAACTTACACCAGGGGACACTGAAGCTTTCTTT. Translated: CASQLTPGDTEAFF.

This clone was seen more than once but under ten times. This chain connects TRBV6-6 to TRBJ1-3; D might be TRBD1 (6 bases). Germline CDR1 is MNHNY and CDR2 is SVGAGI (reference sequence). CDR3 length: 15 residues. Trimming took 2 bases from V and 6 from J, leaving 14 bases between them. The CDR3 is CASSYEQGPINTIYF. The CDR3 DNA follows: TGTGCCAGCAGTTACGAACAGGGACCGATAAACACCATATATTTT.

V and J are TRBV6-1 and TRBJ1-5; no definite D call. Germline loops: CDR1 MNHNS, CDR2 SASEGT. The V gene lost 6 bases and the J gene lost 6 bases, with 9 bases spanning the gap. The CDR3 totals 12 residues. The CDR3 is CASSGVSQPQHF. The CDR3, as DNA: TGTGCCAGCAGCGGGGTGTCTCAGCCCCAGCATTTT.

V gene TRBV7-8 combines with J gene TRBJ1-6; TRBD1 agrees at 8 bases. The CDR3 has 14 residues. J lost 10 bases, V lost 4 bases, and 6 bases had no gene match. In germline, CDR1 is SGHVS, CDR2 FQNEAQ. CDR3 protein: CASSSRQGLSPLHF. The CDR3 DNA reads as TGTGCCAGCAGCTCGAGACAGGGGTTATCACCCCTCCACTTT.

CDR3 DNA sequence: TGTGCCAGCAGCCACCACCGGGACAGGGAGTATGGCTACACCTTC. Its translation is CASSHHRDREYGYTF. The V and J genes are TRBV4-2 and TRBJ1-2; 9 bases are a match to TRBD1. Germline trimming cut 3 bases from V and 5 bases from J; bases unmatched to any gene: 7. CDR1 is LGHNA, CDR2 YNFKEQ, per germline. This CDR3 is built from 15 residues.

The chain joins TRBV19 to TRBJ1-5; a weak D match, TRBD1 (6 bases). The CDR3 is made up of 17 amino acids. Germline V gives CDR1 LNHDA, CDR2 SQIVND (reference sequence). Trimming removed 5 bases at V and 2 bases at J, with 19 bases between. The CDR3 DNA follows: TGTGCCAGTAGTGGCGTCGGGGGGGCGTCTGGCAATCAGCCCCAGCATTTT. Its protein product is CASSGVGGASGNQPQHF.

V and J are TRBV18 and TRBJ2-6, with a weak D call TRBD2 (6 bases). The germline gives CDR1 KGHSH, CDR2 LQKENI. This CDR3 spans 16 amino acids. Trimming cost V 4 bases and J 1 base, with 11 bases left between them. The CDR3 nucleotides read TGTGCCAGCTCACACATTGGAGGGTCTGGGGCCAACGTCCTGACTTTC. As protein: CASSHIGGSGANVLTF.

The rearrangement links TRBV6-6 to TRBJ1-2, with unresolved D. This CDR3 contains 16 residues. Germline V gene lookup returns CDR1 MNHNY and CDR2 SVGAGI (reference sequence). The CDR3 reads CATASGSLIANYGYTF. The CDR3 coding sequence is TGTGCTACCGCTAGCGGCAGTCTAATAGCTAACTATGGCTACACCTTC.

This clone has only a few counts. The chain uses TRBV5-4 and TRBJ1-1; D unclear. V lost 3 bases and J lost 4, with 10 bases in between. The CDR3 totals 13 residues. Germline V gene lookup returns CDR1 SGHNT and CDR2 YYREEE (reference sequence). CDR3 loop: CASSSSEGTEAFF. The CDR3 DNA reads TGTGCCAGCAGCTCCAGCGAGGGCACTGAAGCTTTCTTT.

The chain links TRBV2 to TRBJ2-2; 7 bases are a match to TRBD1. After removal of 7 bases from V and 6 bases from J, the junction contained 5 bases not matched to a gene. The germline V gene encodes CDR1 SNHLY and CDR2 FYNNEI. The CDR3 spans 13 residues. In DNA, the CDR3 is TGTGCCAGCACCCGACAGGGAGCCGGGGAGCTGTTTTTT. This sequence encodes CASTRQGAGELFF.

This clone was counted between two and nine times. This chain connects TRBV19 to TRBJ2-1; 12 bases line up with TRBD2. The CDR3 covers 14 residues. The germline gives CDR1 LNHDA, CDR2 SQIVND (reference sequence). V trimming: 9 bases; J trimming: 4 bases; junction bases outside the gene matches: 4. CDR3 in DNA: TGTGCCAGGCCCGGACTAGCGGGGTACAATGAGCAGTTCTTC. It encodes CARPGLAGYNEQFF.

Comment on this clone: Other DNA sequences of this sample code for an identical CDR3. The V call is TRBV6-1, the J call TRBJ2-7; TRBD1 agrees at 9 bases. CDR3 length equals 15 residues. Germline CDR1 MNHNS, CDR2 SASEGT. With V trimmed by 0 bases and J by 3 bases, 3 bases remained unmatched. The CDR3 DNA sequence: TGTGCCAGCAGTGAAGCCCCGGGACAGGGCTACGAGCAGTACTTC. Its protein product is CASSEAPGQGYEQYF.

This rearrangement joins TRBV29-1 to TRBJ2-1; 7 bases match TRBD2. CDR3 length: 13 residues. Germline CDR1 and CDR2: SQVTM and ANQGSEA. Unmatched junction bases numbered 9, after V lost 7 bases and J lost 6 bases. The chain's CDR3 is CSGGGQGGNEQFF. CDR3 nucleotides: TGCAGCGGGGGAGGGCAGGGTGGCAATGAGCAGTTCTTC.

The CDR3 here is CASSLAKGRESGSGDTQYF. In nucleotides, the CDR3 is TGCGCCAGCAGCTTGGCCAAGGGGCGGGAGTCAGGGAGTGGCGATACGCAGTATTTT. V and J are TRBV5-1 and TRBJ2-3; 7 bases match TRBD2. The CDR3 length is 19 residues. CDR1 SGHRS and CDR2 YFSETQ come from the germline V gene. Trimming cost V 0 bases and J 6 bases; bases outside gene matches: 19.

The chain uses TRBV6-1 and TRBJ1-5; D unclear. Trimming shortened V by 7 bases and J by 6 bases, and 10 bases separated the two germline ends. The CDR3 contains 12 residues. Per germline, CDR1 MNHNS and CDR2 SASEGT. CDR3 bases: TGTGCCAGCACAGGTTTCGGTCAGCCCCAGCATTTT. Protein: CASTGFGQPQHF.

The rearrangement links TRBV18 to TRBJ2-1; TRBD2 matches at 8 bases. Germline CDR1 reads KGHSH; CDR2 reads LQKENI. The CDR3 spans 14 residues. Trimming took 4 bases from V and 5 from J; bases not matched to a gene: 4. The CDR3 here is CASSQGTSDNEQFF. CDR3 bases: TGTGCCAGCTCACAGGGGACTAGTGACAATGAGCAGTTCTTC.

J is TRBJ2-3 and V is TRBV6-5; TRBD2 might be the D (6 bases). The V end was cut by 6 bases, the J end by 2 bases, with 9 bases between. The CDR3 has 13 residues. Germline loops: CDR1 MNHEY, CDR2 SVGAGI. The CDR3 reads CASRRTTTDTQYF. For the CDR3, the DNA is TGTGCCAGCAGACGGACTACCACAGATACGCAGTATTTT.

V is TRBV18 and J is TRBJ2-1; 12 nucleotides agree with TRBD2. The germline gives CDR1 KGHSH, CDR2 LQKENI. With 6 bases clipped from V and 6 bases from J, the junction kept 6 bases outside the gene matches. The CDR3 is 15 residues long. The DNA for the CDR3 is TGTGCCAGCTCCCAGGGACTAGCGGGTATCAATGAGCAGTTCTTC. It codes for CASSQGLAGINEQFF.

This clone is a singleton in its sample. This chain connects TRBV7-9 to TRBJ1-1; weak D call: TRBD1 (5 bases). The CDR3 consists of 16 residues. Germline CDR1 is SEHNR and CDR2 is FQNEAQ (reference sequence). V lost 1 base and J 2 bases, leaving 14 bases between the germline ends. CDR3 DNA: TGTGCCAGCAGCTTAGGACAGCCCGGCCGCAACACTGAAGCTTTCTTT. It codes for CASSLGQPGRNTEAFF.

The chain has TRBV28 and TRBJ2-7; unclear D gene. The V and J ends lost 1 base and 4 bases respectively, with 17 bases between them. CDR1 is MDHEN, CDR2 SYDVKM, per germline. The CDR3 is 16 residues long. The CDR3 here is CASSLSPVLESYEQYV. In DNA form, the CDR3 reads TGTGCCAGCAGTTTATCCCCGGTACTGGAGTCGTACGAGCAGTACGTC.

This rearrangement joins TRBV27 to TRBJ2-3; 9 bases match TRBD2. The V gene end was trimmed by 4 bases and the J gene end by 2 bases; junction bases not matched to a gene: 7. This CDR3 has 16 residues. Germline values: CDR1 MNHEY, CDR2 SMNVEV (reference sequence). CDR3 bases: TGTGCCAGCAGTTGGGCTAGCGGGGAATACACAGATACGCAGTATTTT. Its translation is CASSWASGEYTDTQYF.